This entry features one T cell receptor (beta chain) sequence. Its antigen is as yet unknown. The sample is drawn from a study of CD8+ T cells in alopecia areata. Study-wide findings and caveats: Affected lesional scalp, above all in alopecia totalis/universalis, was more clonal than normal scalp.

CDR3 size: 14 residues. Per the germline V gene, CDR1 is SQVTM and CDR2 is ANQGSEA. V gave up 4 bases and J gave up 4 bases, with 15 bases separating them. Reverse transcribed after extraction, RNA yielded cDNA as the sequencing template. Assay: immunoSEQ multiplex PCR; the TCRdb copy retains only in-frame clones and omits some. The sample has more than 85,000 clones; less than 50% are singletons. Sequencing was done on a sample of CD4+ T cells sorted from blood. This rearrangement joins TRBV29-1 to TRBJ2-3; D ambiguous. This clonotype was sampled from a human donor with alopecia areata. DNA of the CDR3: TGCAGCGTTGTCGATAGTCGGTTCCCAGATACGCAGTATTTT. This sequence encodes CSVVDSRFPDTQYF.